The 3 T cell receptor beta chains below were found in one sample sequenced in a study of blood T cell repertoires in COVID-19. Only in-frame clones appear in the TCRdb table, and some are missing; sequencing was by immunoSEQ multiplex PCR. Of under 20,000 clones listed, about 81% are singletons. Material: peripheral blood. The receptors were sampled from a man between 60 and 75 years old with acute or convalescent COVID-19.

V is TRBV11-2 and J is TRBJ1-3, with 10 bases lining up with TRBD1. The length of the CDR3 is 16 residues. CDR1 and CDR2 from the germline V gene are SGHAT and FQNNGV. V gave up 1 base and J gave up 4 bases; unmatched junction bases: 4. The CDR3: CASSLVWTGGGNTIYF. The CDR3, as DNA: TGTGCCAGCAGCTTAGTCTGGACAGGGGGAGGAAACACCATATATTTT.

The chain links TRBV2 to TRBJ2-5; 7 bases fit TRBD1. The CDR3 has 11 amino acids. Germline V lookup: CDR1 SNHLY, CDR2 FYNNEI. Trimming at V came to 10 bases and at J to 3 bases, leaving 2 bases not matched to a gene. The CDR3 is CATQGEETQYF. The CDR3 DNA sequence: TGTGCCACTCAGGGGGAAGAGACCCAGTACTTC.

This chain joins TRBV5-1 and TRBJ2-3, with 9 bases that match TRBD1. From germline, CDR1 is SGHRS and CDR2 YFSETQ. The CDR3 consists of 16 residues. Losses at the gene ends were 4 bases for V and 4 bases for J; bases not matched to a gene: 10. DNA of the CDR3: TGCGCCAGCAGCCGCCCCGGGACAGGGCTAGCAGATACGCAGTATTTT. This sequence encodes CASSRPGTGLADTQYF.